This TCR beta chain derives from a study of blood T cells in healthy people across ages. With a J-beta primer mix and a sample-barcoded 5' primer, a second PCR ran about 7 to 12 cycles. TCRdb itself ran the 5' RACE reads through MiXCR, one entry per CDR3 protein. The data show over 1,500,000 distinct CDR3 sequences, 35% to 50% seen once. J gave up 8 bases and V 3 bases, and 9 bases lay outside the gene matches. The CDR3 loop spans 15 amino acids. The germline CDR1 and CDR2 sequences are SGDLS and YYNGEE. The sample comprised blood. The chain links TRBV9 to TRBJ1-2; 11 bases match TRBD1. The TCR was taken from a human donor in good health. As DNA, the CDR3 is TGTGCCAGCAGCGAGGCCGGACAGGGGGCAAGAGGCTACACCTTC. Its protein is CASSEAGQGARGYTF.